The clone carrying this T cell receptor beta chain turned up a few times. Trimming removed 4 bases at V and 3 bases at J, with 12 bases between. The CDR3 runs to 13 residues. CDR1 and CDR2 from the germline V gene are DFQATT and SNEGSKA (reference sequence). The investigators amplified TCR beta CDR3 regions from RNA transcripts. TCR CDR3 regions were first amplified by RT-PCR with HTBI primers. TCRdb analysed the multiplex PCR reads with MiXCR anew, one entry per CDR3 protein. The sample yields 480,000 or so distinct CDR3 sequences, around 43% seen once. The entry originates in a study of T cells in Graves' hyperthyroidism and ophthalmopathy.

Input material: peripheral blood or thyroid tissue (not recorded which). This clonotype was obtained from an adult woman with Graves' disease, either hyperthyroidism or ophthalmopathy (not recorded which). The chain joins TRBV20-1 to TRBJ1-2; D remains unclear. The CDR3 sequence is CSAIPTGYYGYTF. The CDR3 DNA sequence: TGCAGTGCTATTCCGACGGGGTACTATGGCTACACCTTC.